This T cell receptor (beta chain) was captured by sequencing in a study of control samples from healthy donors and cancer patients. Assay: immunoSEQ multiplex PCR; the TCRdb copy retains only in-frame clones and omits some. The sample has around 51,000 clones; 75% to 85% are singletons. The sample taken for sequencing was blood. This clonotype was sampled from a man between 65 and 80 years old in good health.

The CDR3 DNA reads as TGTGCCAGCAGTGGAGACAGGGGTTTGGAGACCCAGTACTTC. Protein sequence: CASSGDRGLETQYF. The chain has TRBV27 and TRBJ2-5, with 8 bases aligning to TRBD1. Trimming removed 5 bases from V and 5 bases from J; junction bases left unmatched: 7. Per the germline V gene, CDR1 is MNHEY and CDR2 is SMNVEV (reference sequence). The CDR3 totals 14 residues.